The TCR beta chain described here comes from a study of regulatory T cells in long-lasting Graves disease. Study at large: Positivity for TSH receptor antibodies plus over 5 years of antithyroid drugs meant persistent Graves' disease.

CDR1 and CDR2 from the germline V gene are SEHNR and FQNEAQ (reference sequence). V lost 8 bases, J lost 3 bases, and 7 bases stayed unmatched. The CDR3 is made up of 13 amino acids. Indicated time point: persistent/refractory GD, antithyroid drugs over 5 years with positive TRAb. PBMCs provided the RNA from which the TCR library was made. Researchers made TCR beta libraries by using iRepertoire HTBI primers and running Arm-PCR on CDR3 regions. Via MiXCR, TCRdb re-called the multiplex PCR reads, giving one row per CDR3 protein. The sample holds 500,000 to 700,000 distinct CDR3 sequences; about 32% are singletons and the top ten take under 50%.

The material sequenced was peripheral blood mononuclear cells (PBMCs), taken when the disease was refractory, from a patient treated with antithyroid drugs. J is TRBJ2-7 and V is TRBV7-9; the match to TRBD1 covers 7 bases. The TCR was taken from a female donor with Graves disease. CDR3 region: CASRRDSRYEQYF. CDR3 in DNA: TGTGCCAGCCGAAGGGACAGCCGCTACGAGCAGTACTTC. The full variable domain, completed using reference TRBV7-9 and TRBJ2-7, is DTGVSQNPRHKITKRGQNVTFRCDPISEHNRLYWYRQTLGQGPEFLTYFQNEAQLEKSRLLSDRFSAERPKGSFSTLEIQRTEQGDSAMYLCASRRDSRYEQYFGPGTRLTVT.